These 15 T cell receptor beta chains were all obtained from the same sample, sequenced in a study of cytomegalovirus exposure and HLA in healthy donors. Use of 60 Vbeta and 13 Jbeta primers characterized the PCR. The repertoire was sequenced with immunoSEQ multiplex PCR; TCRdb's copy has only in-frame clones and lacks some. The sample lists under 200,000 clones, approximately 79% occurring once. The sample comprised PBMCs. The receptor source for this set is a human donor in good health.

This clone was recorded a few times. V usage is TRBV10-1 and J usage is TRBJ1-6; no firm D call. Germline lookup yields CDR1 WNHNN and CDR2 SYGVQD (reference sequence). V lost 6 bases to trimming and J lost 7 bases, with 13 bases between them. The CDR3 totals 14 residues. CDR3 amino acids: CASSPRGPNSPLHF. As DNA, the CDR3 is TGCGCCAGCAGCCCGCGGGGTCCAAATTCACCCCTCCACTTT.

V is TRBV21-1 and J is TRBJ1-5; TRBD1 reflects the table's D call only, with no check against the DNA. TRBV21-1 is described as a pseudogene. This CDR3 comprises 18 residues. Written as DNA, the CDR3 is TGTGCCAGCAGAACCGGGACAGGGTACGAAAAGAGCAATCAGCCCCAGCATTTT. It specifies CASRTGTGYEKSNQPQHF.

This clone was detected a few times. This chain connects TRBV13 to TRBJ2-5; no reliable D call. This CDR3 is built from 17 residues. CDR1 is PRHDT and CDR2 is FYEKMQ in the germline V gene (reference sequence). V lost 4 bases, J lost 0 bases, and 18 bases lay in between. For the CDR3, the DNA is TGTGCCAGCAGCTCCAACTCCCGGTCTAGATACCAAGAGACCCAGTACTTC. Amino acids: CASSSNSRSRYQETQYF.

The V gene is TRBV7-9, the J gene TRBJ1-4; D is unclear. The germline V and J ends were trimmed by 1 base and 5 bases, with 11 bases remaining between them. The germline gives CDR1 SEHNR, CDR2 FQNEAQ (reference sequence). The CDR3 spans 15 residues. CDR3 protein: CASSLVSAENEKLFF. The CDR3 DNA sequence: TGTGCCAGCAGCTTAGTCTCCGCAGAAAATGAAAAACTGTTTTTT.

The chain carries TRBV9 and TRBJ1-4, with 9 bases that match TRBD1. From germline, CDR1 is SGDLS and CDR2 YYNGEE. The V and J ends lost 4 bases and 5 bases, in that order; junction bases with no gene match: 6. The CDR3 consists of 15 residues. The CDR3 DNA reads TGTGCCAGCAGCCCCGGACAGGGGAGGAATGAAAAACTGTTTTTT. Translating it yields CASSPGQGRNEKLFF.

The V and J genes are TRBV4-3 and TRBJ2-1, with 8 positions matching TRBD2. After removal of 1 base from V and 5 bases from J, the junction contained 7 bases not matched to a gene. The CDR3 runs 16 residues. Germline lookup yields CDR1 LGHNA and CDR2 YSLEER. CDR3 in DNA: TGCGCCAGCAGCCAAGTTCGCGGGGGGTTCGACAATGAGCAGTTCTTC. Its protein is CASSQVRGGFDNEQFF.

In nucleotides, the CDR3 is TGTGCCAGCAGCTTTGGCCCACAGAACACCGGGGAGCTGTTTTTT. Translating it yields CASSFGPQNTGELFF. V gene TRBV5-6 combines with J gene TRBJ2-2; D is unresolved. The CDR3 covers 15 residues. V was pared by 2 bases and J by 1 base, with 9 bases between. Germline CDR1 is SGHDT and CDR2 is YYEEEE.

CDR3 loop: CASSFRGTGGGGVQETQYF. In DNA, the CDR3 is TGTGCCAGCAGCTTTCGGGGCACAGGGGGCGGAGGGGTCCAAGAGACCCAGTACTTC. The rearrangement uses TRBV7-9 and TRBJ2-5; 9 bases are shared with TRBD1. The ends lost 3 bases at V and 1 base at J; junction bases unmatched: 15. CDR3 size: 19 residues. Germline V gene lookup returns CDR1 SEHNR and CDR2 FQNEAQ (reference sequence).

The CDR3 loop is CASSYRTGMRETQYF. CDR3 DNA: TGTGCCAGCAGTTACAGGACAGGGATGAGAGAGACCCAGTACTTC. V is TRBV6-5 and J is TRBJ2-5, with 8 positions matching TRBD1. The ends lost 2 bases at V and 4 bases at J; junction bases unmatched: 6. The CDR3 consists of 15 residues. The germline gives CDR1 MNHEY, CDR2 SVGAGI.

V is TRBV9 and J is TRBJ1-2, with D maybe TRBD1 (6 bases). Germline values: CDR1 SGDLS, CDR2 YYNGEE. Trimming took off 4 bases at V and 6 bases at J, with 16 bases between the two ends. The CDR3 sequence is 14 residues long. The CDR3 DNA follows: TGTGCCAGCAGCCCGAGGGGGGGTGGAGATGGCTACACCTTC. Amino acids: CASSPRGGGDGYTF.

The chain links TRBV6-6 to TRBJ2-1; 8 bases line up with TRBD1. CDR3 size: 14 residues. CDR1 and CDR2 (germline): MNHNY, SVGAGI (reference sequence). With 5 bases clipped from V and 6 bases from J, the junction kept 6 bases outside the gene matches. CDR3 nucleotides: TGTGCCAGCAGTGGAGAGACAGGGGTCAATGAGCAGTTCTTC. Amino acids: CASSGETGVNEQFF.

The rearrangement links TRBV4-2 to TRBJ1-4, with TRBD1 matching 8 bases. Germline lookup yields CDR1 LGHNA and CDR2 YNFKEQ. This CDR3 is built from 13 residues. J was trimmed by 8 bases and V by 4 bases; bases with no gene match: 3. CDR3 sequence: CASSPRDREKLFF. The CDR3 DNA sequence: TGTGCCAGCAGCCCCCGGGACAGGGAAAAACTGTTTTTT.

This clone has a handful of counts. The chain is built from TRBV2 and TRBJ2-5, with D maybe TRBD1 (5 bases). CDR1 is SNHLY and CDR2 is FYNNEI in the germline V gene. The CDR3 totals 14 residues. Trimming removed 4 bases at V and 1 base at J, with 10 bases between. The CDR3 nucleotides read TGTGCCAGCAGTGTAATGACAGTCCAAGAGACCCAGTACTTC. Translating it yields CASSVMTVQETQYF. Based on the CDR3 plus reference TRBV2 and TRBJ2-5, the full variable domain is EPEVTQTPSHQVTQMGQEVILRCVPISNHLYFYWYRQILGQKVEFLVSFYNNEISEKSEIFDDQFSVERPDGSNFTLKIRSTKLEDSAMYFCASSVMTVQETQYFGPGTRLLVL.

V usage is TRBV15 and J usage is TRBJ2-5; no clear D. Germline V gene lookup returns CDR1 LNHNV and CDR2 YYDKDF (reference sequence). This CDR3 has 15 residues. The germline V and J ends were trimmed by 0 bases and 1 base, with 9 bases remaining between them. The CDR3 DNA reads TGTGCCACCAGCAGAGAAGTTAGTATCCAAGAGACCCAGTACTTC. Translating gives CATSREVSIQETQYF. Full variable domain (outside the CDR3, taken from reference TRBV15 and TRBJ2-5): DAMVIQNPRYQVTQFGKPVTLSCSQTLNHNVMYWYQQKSSQAPKLLFHYYDKDFNNEADTPDNFQSRRPNTSFCFLDIRSPGLGDTAMYLCATSREVSIQETQYFGPGTRLLVL.

The chain couples TRBV4-1 to TRBJ2-7; 10 nucleotides agree with TRBD2. Germline V gene data show CDR1 as MGHRA and CDR2 as YSYEKL. The ends lost 1 base at V and 1 base at J; junction bases unmatched: 4. The CDR3 contains 16 residues. DNA of the CDR3: TGCGCCAGCAGCCAAGTCCCGACTAGCGGGTCCTACGAGCAGTACTTC. This encodes CASSQVPTSGSYEQYF.